Below are 2 T cell receptor beta chains sequenced from a single sample in a study of T-cell memory formation after mild COVID-19. MiXCR was run by TCRdb on the 5' RACE reads, yielding one entry per CDR3 protein. Counted here are 450,000 or so distinct CDR3 sequences, nearly 25% occurring once; the ten biggest clones make up roughly an eighth. Specimen: PBMCs or a T cell subset sorted from them (not recorded which). These receptors came from an adult woman who had mild COVID-19 (a few samples of this study predate the infection). Cell type and time point are not known.

The sample holds a few counts of this clonotype. This chain connects TRBV4-3 to TRBJ2-3, with 9 bases matching TRBD2. This CDR3 region has 19 residues. V lost 0 bases, J lost 0 bases, and 10 bases stayed unmatched. Germline CDR1 LGHNA, CDR2 YSLEER. CDR3 residues: CASSQDRLAEYSSTDTQYF. In DNA, the CDR3 is TGCGCCAGCAGCCAAGATCGACTAGCGGAGTACTCTAGCACAGATACGCAGTATTTT.

This clonotype was found many times. V usage is TRBV20-1 and J usage is TRBJ2-1; a weak D match, TRBD2 (5 bases). Germline V CDR1 and CDR2: DFQATT, SNEGSKA (reference sequence). V was pared by 3 bases and J by 5 bases, with 8 bases between. The CDR3 contains 12 residues. The CDR3 spells CSASSRDNEQFF. For the CDR3, the DNA is TGCAGTGCTAGCTCGAGGGACAATGAGCAGTTCTTC.